This entry lists 32 T cell receptor beta chains sequenced from one sample in a study of identical twins. TCRdb processed the 5' RACE reads anew with MiXCR; each CDR3 protein has one entry. The profile shows fewer than 550,000 distinct CDR3 sequences, roughly an eighth of them singletons. These data also formed part of another study, on yellow fever vaccine responses in identical twins.

Sequencing used CD4+ T cells sorted from blood. The receptors stem from a woman between 18 and 29 years old in good health.

This clonotype was observed a few times. The V gene is TRBV20-1, the J gene TRBJ2-3; possibly TRBD1 for D (7 bases). The CDR3 loop spans 15 amino acids. Germline values: CDR1 DFQATT, CDR2 SNEGSKA (reference sequence). Between the trimmed V and J ends, which lost 6 bases and 6 bases, there was a span of 22 bases. The CDR3 bases are TGCAGTGCCGCGGGTGCGGGGCCACAGGGGGATACGCAGTATTTT. Translated: CSAAGAGPQGDTQYF.

This clonotype was seen a few times. V is TRBV20-1 and J is TRBJ2-3; no definite D call. V shed 2 bases and J shed 4 bases, with 13 bases lying between them. The germline V gene encodes CDR1 DFQATT and CDR2 SNEGSKA (reference sequence). CDR3 size: 14 residues. The CDR3 DNA reads as TGCAGTGCTAGAAGCATTGATCGGCCAGATACGCAGTATTTT. Translating gives CSARSIDRPDTQYF.

The chain links TRBV12-3 or TRBV12-4 to TRBJ2-2; tentative D call: TRBD2 (6 bases). The CDR3 has 15 amino acids. Trimming shortened V by 5 bases and J by 4 bases, and 14 bases separated the two germline ends. CDR3 DNA sequence: TGTGCCAGCAGTCGAGGTGGGGGGAGCACCGGGGAGCTGTTTTTT. This sequence encodes CASSRGGGSTGELFF.

The genes are TRBV11-2 and TRBJ2-3, with 13 bases matching TRBD2. V gave up 5 bases and J gave up 11 bases; unmatched junction bases: 4. The germline V gene encodes CDR1 SGHAT and CDR2 FQNNGV. The CDR3 runs 13 residues. CDR3 protein: CASSIRLAGGQYF. The CDR3 coding sequence is TGTGCCAGCAGCATAAGACTAGCGGGAGGGCAGTATTTT.

This clonotype has just a few counts. V gene TRBV28 combines with J gene TRBJ1-5; no clear D gene. Trimming pared 6 bases from V and 2 bases from J, leaving 11 bases between. The germline CDR1 and CDR2 sequences are MDHEN and SYDVKM. This CDR3 contains 14 residues. CDR3 loop: CASRLDTGNQPQHF. The CDR3 DNA follows: TGTGCCAGCAGGCTTGACACGGGCAATCAGCCCCAGCATTTT.

The chain employs TRBV10-1 and TRBJ2-3; tentatively, D is TRBD2 (5 bases). V was pared by 3 bases and J by 2 bases, with 9 bases between. Germline lookup yields CDR1 WNHNN and CDR2 SYGVQD (reference sequence). CDR3 size: 14 residues. The CDR3 spells CASSDRDLTDTQYF. The CDR3 region has the DNA TGCGCCAGCAGTGACCGGGATCTCACAGATACGCAGTATTTT.

CDR3 sequence (DNA): TGTGCCAGCAGCTCTACAGGGTACACCTACGAGCAGTACTTC. It translates to CASSSTGYTYEQYF. The chain carries TRBV28 and TRBJ2-7, with D maybe TRBD1 (6 bases). The CDR3 has 14 residues. The V gene lost 6 bases and the J gene lost 2 bases, with 14 bases spanning the gap. From germline, CDR1 is MDHEN and CDR2 SYDVKM.

This clonotype was counted only a few times. The J gene is TRBJ1-4, the V gene TRBV28; the D gene is possibly TRBD1 (5 bases). This CDR3 has 16 residues. Trimming cost V 5 bases and J 2 bases, with 15 bases left between them. CDR1 and CDR2 (germline): MDHEN, SYDVKM. Written as DNA, the CDR3 is TGTGCCAGCAGTACACCCCGGGGGAGGACTAATGAAAAACTGTTTTTT. Its protein product is CASSTPRGRTNEKLFF.

The chain has TRBV30 and TRBJ1-5; D uncertain. The CDR3 runs to 13 residues. Germline V gene data show CDR1 as GTSNPN and CDR2 as SVGIG (reference sequence). Trimming took 4 bases from V and 2 from J, leaving 9 bases between them. For the CDR3, the DNA is TGTGCCTGGAAAGAGGGTGGCAATCAGCCCCAGCATTTT. It codes for CAWKEGGNQPQHF.

V is TRBV7-2 and J is TRBJ2-5; 15 nucleotides align to TRBD2. Germline V CDR1 and CDR2: SGHTA, FQGNSA. The CDR3 extends over 17 amino acids. The junction had 10 bases not matched to a gene; V was cut back by 5 bases and J by 6 bases. CDR3 region: CASSPRTSGGAAKTQYF. Written as DNA, the CDR3 is TGTGCCAGCAGCCCCAGGACTAGCGGGGGGGCCGCGAAGACCCAGTACTTC.

This clonotype turned up a few times. The chain carries TRBV7-6 and TRBJ2-5, with no clear D. The germline gives CDR1 SGHVS, CDR2 FNYEAQ. Trimming stripped 7 bases from V and 4 bases from J, with 13 bases between. This CDR3 is built from 13 residues. The CDR3 reads CASTQDARETQYF. CDR3 nucleotides: TGTGCCAGCACCCAGGACGCTAGAGAGACCCAGTACTTC.

The table lists this clonotype with a few counts. The chain has TRBV28 and TRBJ2-1, with a weak D call TRBD1 (6 bases). The germline V gene encodes CDR1 MDHEN and CDR2 SYDVKM. CDR3 length equals 14 residues. V lost 6 bases and J 3 bases, leaving 12 bases between the germline ends. The CDR3 region is CASSEGQSYNEQFF. The CDR3, as DNA: TGTGCCAGCAGCGAAGGACAGAGCTACAATGAGCAGTTCTTC.

This clonotype has only a few counts. The CDR3, as DNA: TGTGCCACCAAACAGGGTTCCTACAATGAGCAGTTCTTC. Its translation: CATKQGSYNEQFF. The chain is built from TRBV6-1 and TRBJ2-1; possibly TRBD1 for D (6 bases). CDR1 and CDR2 (germline): MNHNS, SASEGT. This CDR3 has 13 residues. V lost 10 bases and J lost 1, with 11 bases in between.

This clonotype appeared a few times. V is TRBV3-1 and J is TRBJ1-1; D remains ambiguous. The germline gives CDR1 LGHDT, CDR2 YNNKEL (reference sequence). The CDR3 is made up of 14 amino acids. V lost 4 bases and J lost 5, with 14 bases in between. The CDR3 sequence: CASSPVTHRTEAFF. CDR3 nucleotide sequence: TGTGCCAGCAGCCCCGTTACACACAGAACTGAAGCTTTCTTT.

The V gene is TRBV18, the J gene TRBJ2-7, with D possibly TRBD1 on 6 matching bases. This CDR3 comprises 13 residues. V was clipped by 4 bases and J by 5 bases, with 12 bases between them. Germline CDR1 KGHSH, CDR2 LQKENI. The CDR3 reads CASSLKQGHEQYF. In DNA, the CDR3 is TGTGCCAGCTCACTAAAACAGGGCCACGAGCAGTACTTC.

This clonotype was counted at least ten times. The chain has TRBV14 and TRBJ2-2; D not certain. Germline loops: CDR1 SGHDN, CDR2 FVKESK. The V and J ends lost 5 bases and 1 base respectively, with 8 bases between them. The CDR3 sequence is 14 residues long. The CDR3 DNA sequence: TGTGCCAGCAGCAGGGCAAGGAACACCGGGGAGCTGTTTTTT. It encodes CASSRARNTGELFF. The full variable domain, rest sourced from reference TRBV14 and TRBJ2-2, is EAGVTQFPSHSVIEKGQTVTLRCDPISGHDNLYWYRRVMGKEIKFLLHFVKESKQDESGMPNNRFLAERTGGTYSTLKVQPAELEDSGVYFCASSRARNTGELFFGEGSRLTVL.

The CDR3 spells CASSQDPPSGEDDEQFF. Here the CDR3 DNA reads TGTGCCAGCAGCCAAGATCCCCCTAGCGGGGAGGACGATGAGCAGTTCTTC. The rearrangement joins TRBV4-2 to TRBJ2-1; TRBD2 agrees at 9 bases. CDR3 size: 17 residues. Germline lookup yields CDR1 LGHNA and CDR2 YNFKEQ. The J segment lost 8 bases and the V segment lost 0 bases, leaving 11 bases of the junction unmatched.

There are many counts of this clonotype. The chain uses TRBV14 and TRBJ2-1; a possible D gene is TRBD2 (5 bases). CDR1 is SGHDN and CDR2 is FVKESK in the germline V gene. The CDR3 is 14 amino acids. Trimming removed 4 bases at V and 4 bases at J, with 11 bases between. In nucleotides, the CDR3 is TGTGCCAGCAGCCCGAGCGGACTGTACAATGAGCAGTTCTTC. It is translated as CASSPSGLYNEQFF.

This clonotype came up once. The rearrangement links TRBV6-5 to TRBJ2-5; 7 bases line up with TRBD2. After removal of 0 bases from V and 5 bases from J, the junction contained 3 bases not matched to a gene. This CDR3 contains 14 residues. CDR1 is MNHEY, CDR2 SVGAGI, per germline. The CDR3 region has the DNA TGTGCCAGCAGTTACTCCGGGGGGTTGGAGACCCAGTACTTC. Translation: CASSYSGGLETQYF.

The chain uses TRBV6-2 or TRBV6-3 and TRBJ2-1, with TRBD1 matching over 10 bases. The V gene's germline CDR1 is MNHEY and CDR2 SVGEGT. V trimming: 10 bases; J trimming: 10 bases; junction bases outside the gene matches: 13. This CDR3 comprises 14 residues. CDR3 loop: CATSRTGGVLEQFF. CDR3 nucleotide sequence: TGTGCCACCTCTCGGACAGGGGGTGTCTTGGAGCAGTTCTTC.

The chain couples TRBV5-1 to TRBJ2-5; the D gene is possibly TRBD2 (5 bases). Trimming removed 4 bases at V and 5 bases at J, with 18 bases between. The CDR3 is made up of 15 amino acids. CDR1 is SGHRS, CDR2 YFSETQ, per germline. CDR3 loop: CASSPGASSGETQYF. The CDR3 DNA is TGCGCCAGCAGCCCCGGCGCCTCCTCGGGGGAGACCCAGTACTTC.

This clonotype was recorded many times. The chain joins TRBV29-1 to TRBJ2-1, with no clear D. The germline V gene encodes CDR1 SQVTM and CDR2 ANQGSEA. This CDR3 contains 10 residues. The V end lost 3 bases, the J end lost 12 bases, and 9 bases lay between the germline ends. In DNA, the CDR3 is TGCAGCGTTGATGGGTCGAGGCAGTTCTTC. Protein product: CSVDGSRQFF.

J is TRBJ2-3 and V is TRBV20-1; 9 bases fit TRBD2. The CDR3 is 16 amino acids. The germline V gene has CDR1 DFQATT and CDR2 SNEGSKA (reference sequence). Trimming removed 1 base from V and 7 bases from J; junction bases left unmatched: 12. CDR3 in amino acids: CSARVGRGGPTNTQYF. The CDR3 nucleotides are TGCAGTGCTAGAGTAGGGCGGGGGGGACCCACGAATACGCAGTATTTT.

A few counts support this clonotype. V usage is TRBV5-1 and J usage is TRBJ2-4; no clear D gene. Per the germline V gene, CDR1 is SGHRS and CDR2 is YFSETQ. CDR3 length: 13 residues. V dropped 0 bases and J dropped 10 bases, with 11 bases sitting between them. CDR3 amino acids: CASSLGPREIQYF. CDR3 coding DNA: TGCGCCAGCAGCTTGGGTCCCCGAGAAATTCAGTACTTC.

This chain joins TRBV5-5 and TRBJ2-7; D is perhaps TRBD1 (5 bases). Per germline, CDR1 SGHKS and CDR2 YYEKEE (reference sequence). Trimming removed 0 bases at V and 7 bases at J, with 23 bases between. The CDR3 is made up of 17 amino acids. Here the CDR3 reads CASSLGRHRVREGEQYF. The CDR3 DNA reads TGTGCCAGCAGCTTGGGAAGGCACCGAGTCAGGGAAGGAGAGCAGTACTTC.

This chain links TRBV6-5 with TRBJ2-7; 9 bases agree with TRBD2. CDR3 length equals 17 residues. CDR1 and CDR2 from the germline V gene are MNHEY and SVGAGI. J was trimmed by 7 bases and V by 0 bases; bases with no gene match: 13. The CDR3 protein is CASSYSGSGGPLGEQYF. The CDR3 DNA follows: TGTGCCAGCAGTTACTCGGGTAGCGGGGGACCCCTGGGTGAGCAGTACTTC.

V usage is TRBV24-1 and J usage is TRBJ2-3; D is possibly TRBD1 (6 bases). The CDR3 totals 15 residues. In germline, CDR1 is KGHDR, CDR2 SFDVKD. Trimming cost V 3 bases and J 3 bases, with 12 bases left between them. The CDR3 is CATSDPGEETDTQYF. In DNA, the CDR3 is TGTGCCACCAGTGATCCAGGGGAAGAGACAGATACGCAGTATTTT.

The chain recombines TRBV5-1 with TRBJ2-5; 7 bases align to TRBD1. J was trimmed by 2 bases and V by 4 bases; bases with no gene match: 8. The CDR3 covers 15 residues. Germline CDR1 and CDR2: SGHRS and YFSETQ. CDR3 region: CASSPTTGRQETQYF. The DNA for the CDR3 is TGCGCCAGCAGCCCTACGACAGGGCGTCAAGAGACCCAGTACTTC.

This clonotype was detected only a few times. The V gene is TRBV29-1, the J gene TRBJ1-1; D remains ambiguous. V lost 3 bases and J lost 5, with 10 bases in between. CDR1 and CDR2 (germline): SQVTM, ANQGSEA. The CDR3 loop spans 12 amino acids. The CDR3 is CSVDDGGTEAFF. DNA for the CDR3: TGCAGCGTTGACGACGGAGGGACTGAAGCTTTCTTT.

V and J are TRBV5-4 and TRBJ2-1; 7 bases line up with TRBD2. The germline V gene encodes CDR1 SGHNT and CDR2 YYREEE (reference sequence). With 1 base clipped from V and 5 bases from J, the junction kept 6 bases outside the gene matches. The CDR3 is 15 amino acids. CDR3: CASSLTGGSDNEQFF. CDR3 bases: TGTGCCAGCAGCTTGACGGGCGGGAGTGACAATGAGCAGTTCTTC.

The CDR3 nucleotides are TGTGCCAGCTTAAAAAGCGGGGGGGAGCCAGATACGCAGTATTTT. Protein product: CASLKSGGEPDTQYF. The chain uses TRBV6-1 and TRBJ2-3; 10 bases fit TRBD2. Trimming took 8 bases from V and 4 from J; bases not matched to a gene: 9. Looked up from germline, CDR1 is MNHNS and CDR2 is SASEGT. The CDR3 consists of 15 residues.

This clonotype came up a few times. The rearrangement uses TRBV24-1 and TRBJ2-7; no firm D call. Trimming pared 4 bases from V and 0 bases from J, leaving 9 bases between. Germline CDR1 and CDR2: KGHDR and SFDVKD. The CDR3 contains 14 residues. As DNA, the CDR3 is TGTGCCACCAGTGAAGGCTCTACCTCCTACGAGCAGTACTTC. Amino acids: CATSEGSTSYEQYF.